These 25 T cell receptor beta chains originate from one sample sequenced in a study of T cell responses to AZD1222 COVID-19 vaccine. The assay was immunoSEQ multiplex PCR, and TCRdb's table has in-frame clones only and misses some. The sample contains around 140,000 clones, over 85% of which appear only once. The material was peripheral blood, obtained 28 days after the second AZD1222 dose. The receptors come from an adult who received the AZD1222 COVID-19 vaccine.

The V call is TRBV29-1, the J call TRBJ2-7; 7 bases line up with TRBD2. The ends lost 7 bases at V and 4 bases at J; junction bases unmatched: 10. This CDR3 has 13 amino acids. From germline, CDR1 is SQVTM and CDR2 ANQGSEA. This chain's CDR3 is CSAGEGGMYEQYF. CDR3 coding DNA: TGCAGCGCTGGGGAGGGCGGGATGTACGAGCAGTACTTC.

The table lists this clone with a count of one. V gene TRBV11-2 combines with J gene TRBJ2-7, with TRBD1 matching 8 bases. The germline gives CDR1 SGHAT, CDR2 FQNNGV. CDR3 size: 12 residues. The V segment lost 6 bases and the J segment 6 bases; nucleotides outside the gene matches: 4. The CDR3 DNA is TGTGCCAGCAGTTCCACAGGGGGCGAGCAGTACTTC. Protein sequence: CASSSTGGEQYF. Full variable domain (remainder filled in from reference TRBV11-2 and TRBJ2-7): EAGVAQSPRYKIIEKRQSVAFWCNPISGHATLYWYQQILGQGPKLLIQFQNNGVVDDSQLPKDRFSAERLKGVDSTLKIQPAKLEDSAVYLCASSSTGGEQYFGPGTRLTVT.

The chain employs TRBV6-6 and TRBJ1-5; D gene ambiguous. This CDR3 contains 12 residues. Trimming removed 6 bases at V and 5 bases at J, with 8 bases between. Germline values: CDR1 MNHNY, CDR2 SVGAGI (reference sequence). CDR3: CASSLDHQPQHF. The CDR3 DNA sequence: TGTGCCAGCAGCCTCGACCATCAGCCCCAGCATTTT.

The CDR3 protein is CASSEQSSYEQYF. Written as DNA, the CDR3 is TGTGCCAGCAGTGAACAAAGCTCCTACGAGCAGTACTTC. V and J are TRBV6-1 and TRBJ2-7; D uncertain. The V end was cut by 2 bases, the J end by 0 bases, with 5 bases between. CDR1 is MNHNS and CDR2 is SASEGT in the germline V gene. This CDR3 region has 13 residues.

The CDR3 is CASSIGWGGGNQPQHF. CDR3 DNA: TGTGCCAGTAGTATAGGATGGGGTGGCGGCAATCAGCCCCAGCATTTT. This chain links TRBV19 with TRBJ1-5; D remains ambiguous. The CDR3 extends over 16 amino acids. V shed 1 base and J shed 2 bases, with 12 bases lying between them. Germline CDR1 reads LNHDA; CDR2 reads SQIVND (reference sequence).

The V gene is TRBV7-2, the J gene TRBJ2-3; 15 bases map to TRBD2. The ends lost 2 bases at V and 3 bases at J; junction bases unmatched: 6. This CDR3 is built from 18 residues. Germline-derived CDR1 and CDR2 are SGHTA and FQGNSA. In nucleotides, the CDR3 is TGTGCCAGCAGCTTACCCGGGACTAGCGGGAGGTTTACAGATACGCAGTATTTT. This gives the protein CASSLPGTSGRFTDTQYF.

The V and J genes are TRBV2 and TRBJ2-5, with 15 bases that match TRBD2. V lost 3 bases and J lost 5; bases outside the gene matches: 13. CDR1 SNHLY and CDR2 FYNNEI come from the germline V gene. This CDR3 spans 19 amino acids. The CDR3 reads CASSEVETTGTSGRETQYF. The CDR3 nucleotides read TGTGCCAGCAGTGAGGTTGAAACTACCGGGACTAGCGGGAGGGAGACCCAGTACTTC.

The V gene is TRBV6-6, the J gene TRBJ1-1, with D perhaps matching TRBD1 (5 bases). Germline CDR1 is MNHNY and CDR2 is SVGAGI (reference sequence). V was shortened by 6 bases and J by 5 bases, with 19 bases between the two germline ends. CDR3 length equals 15 residues. The CDR3 reads CASSRTESPGTEAFF. DNA for the CDR3: TGTGCCAGCAGCCGGACTGAAAGTCCAGGGACTGAAGCTTTCTTT.

V gene TRBV28 combines with J gene TRBJ2-2, with D possibly being TRBD1 (6 bases). The CDR3 runs 15 residues. The V and J ends lost 6 bases and 3 bases respectively, with 14 bases between them. Germline V CDR1 and CDR2: MDHEN, SYDVKM. For the CDR3, the DNA is TGTGCCAGCAGCCCCGACAGGAGGTACACCGGGGAGCTGTTTTTT. The encoded protein is CASSPDRRYTGELFF.

The V and J genes are TRBV7-9 and TRBJ1-2; 7 positions agree with TRBD1. Looked up from germline, CDR1 is SEHNR and CDR2 is FQNEAQ (reference sequence). The V gene end was trimmed by 5 bases and the J gene end by 1 base; junction bases not matched to a gene: 19. The CDR3 runs 19 residues. This CDR3 reads CASSPKIGTATKFNYGYTF. CDR3 coding DNA: TGTGCCAGCAGCCCGAAGATTGGGACAGCCACTAAATTTAACTATGGCTACACCTTC.

The gene calls are TRBV4-1 and TRBJ1-5; D unclear. The CDR3 totals 16 residues. Trimming pared 3 bases from V and 6 bases from J, leaving 18 bases between. Looked up from germline, CDR1 is MGHRA and CDR2 is YSYEKL. CDR3 amino acids: CASSHRAGEKGQPQHF. In nucleotides, the CDR3 is TGCGCCAGCAGCCACCGGGCCGGGGAGAAAGGTCAGCCCCAGCATTTT.

The V gene is TRBV2, the J gene TRBJ2-7, with TRBD1 identical over 11 bases. The trim removed 6 bases at V and 5 bases at J, leaving 0 bases unmatched. Germline CDR1 and CDR2: SNHLY and FYNNEI. CDR3 length: 12 residues. The CDR3 DNA is TGTGCCAGCAGGGACAGGGGGCACGAGCAGTACTTC. Translated, it gives CASRDRGHEQYF.

This chain uses TRBV28 with TRBJ2-7, with D possibly called TRBD1 or TRBD2 (5 bases each). The CDR3 is 17 residues long. Germline-derived CDR1 and CDR2 are MDHEN and SYDVKM. V was trimmed by 3 bases and J by 3 bases, leaving 21 bases between them. For the CDR3, the DNA is TGTGCCAGCAGTTTGGAGTCACTCCGGGGCTGGCTCTACGAGCAGTACTTC. This encodes CASSLESLRGWLYEQYF.

The chain links TRBV9 to TRBJ2-2; 12 bases are a match to TRBD2. Germline CDR1 and CDR2: SGDLS and YYNGEE. V lost 0 bases and J lost 0; bases outside the gene matches: 3. The CDR3 runs to 18 residues. The CDR3 DNA reads TGTGCCAGCAGCGTAGGCCTAGCGGGAGGGTCGAACACCGGGGAGCTGTTTTTT. Translated: CASSVGLAGGSNTGELFF.

The gene calls are TRBV11-2 and TRBJ1-4; D not certain. Per the germline V gene, CDR1 is SGHAT and CDR2 is FQNNGV. V gave up 0 bases and J gave up 5 bases, with 4 bases separating them. The CDR3 covers 13 residues. The CDR3 DNA reads TGTGCCAGCAGCTTAGACTTGAATGAAAAACTGTTTTTT. Protein: CASSLDLNEKLFF. The full variable domain, in which reference TRBV11-2 and TRBJ1-4 provide the parts outside the CDR3, is EAGVAQSPRYKIIEKRQSVAFWCNPISGHATLYWYQQILGQGPKLLIQFQNNGVVDDSQLPKDRFSAERLKGVDSTLKIQPAKLEDSAVYLCASSLDLNEKLFFGSGTQLSVL.

The chain joins TRBV7-2 to TRBJ2-7, with no clear D. V was cut by 1 base and J by 7 bases, with 5 bases left in between. CDR1 SGHTA and CDR2 FQGNSA come from the germline V gene. There are 11 residues in the CDR3. CDR3 DNA sequence: TGTGCCAGCAGCTTAGGGCTAGAGCAGTACTTC. This gives the protein CASSLGLEQYF.

V usage is TRBV2 and J usage is TRBJ2-1; 9 nucleotides match TRBD2. Germline lookup yields CDR1 SNHLY and CDR2 FYNNEI. The CDR3 contains 13 residues. With 10 bases clipped from V and 3 bases from J, the junction kept 4 bases outside the gene matches. CDR3 DNA: TGTGCCATTCAGCGGGAGGTCTACAATGAGCAGTTCTTC. Its protein product is CAIQREVYNEQFF.

V is TRBV4-3 and J is TRBJ1-6; 7 nucleotides match TRBD1. The CDR3 is made up of 17 amino acids. J was trimmed by 4 bases and V by 0 bases; bases with no gene match: 6. Germline loops: CDR1 LGHNA, CDR2 YSLEER. CDR3 sequence (DNA): TGCGCCAGCAGCCAAGAAGGAGGGGACAGATATAATTCACCCCTCCACTTT. It specifies CASSQEGGDRYNSPLHF.

The chain links TRBV7-9 to TRBJ1-1; perhaps TRBD1 as D (5 bases). CDR3 length equals 15 residues. V shed 6 bases and J shed 5 bases, with 19 bases lying between them. Germline CDR1 and CDR2: SEHNR and FQNEAQ (reference sequence). The CDR3 loop is CASRSPDTSFTEAFF. The DNA of the CDR3 is TGTGCCAGCAGGTCCCCGGACACCTCATTTACTGAAGCTTTCTTT.

The chain employs TRBV9 and TRBJ1-6, with D uncertain. The V gene lost 1 base and the J gene lost 7 bases, with 12 bases spanning the gap. Germline lookup yields CDR1 SGDLS and CDR2 YYNGEE. CDR3 length equals 15 residues. The CDR3 region is CASSVKAFANSPLHF. CDR3 bases: TGTGCCAGCAGCGTAAAGGCATTCGCAAATTCACCCCTCCACTTT. The full variable domain, its missing parts supplied by reference TRBV9 and TRBJ1-6, is DSGVTQTPKHLITATGQRVTLRCSPRSGDLSVYWYQQSLDQGLQFLIQYYNGEERAKGNILERFSAQQFPDLHSELNLSSLELGDSALYFCASSVKAFANSPLHFGNGTRLTVT.

The CDR3 sequence is CASSPGTSGSADTQYF. CDR3 DNA: TGTGCCAGCAGTCCTGGGACTAGCGGGAGCGCAGATACGCAGTATTTT. J is TRBJ2-3 and V is TRBV27; 14 bases match TRBD2. J gave up 4 bases and V 5 bases, and 5 bases lay outside the gene matches. The germline gives CDR1 MNHEY, CDR2 SMNVEV (reference sequence). The CDR3 has 16 residues.

The chain couples TRBV6-5 to TRBJ1-3; a possible D gene is TRBD1 (5 bases). The CDR3 is 15 residues long. Germline CDR1 and CDR2: MNHEY and SVGAGI. The V end lost 5 bases, the J end lost 0 bases, and 11 bases lay between the germline ends. The CDR3 DNA reads as TGTGCCAGCAGTCGACAGTTCCGCTCTGGAAACACCATATATTTT. Translation: CASSRQFRSGNTIYF.

The gene calls are TRBV7-9 and TRBJ1-1; a weak D match, TRBD1 (5 bases). The CDR3 is 16 residues long. Trimming shortened V by 1 base and J by 6 bases, and 18 bases separated the two germline ends. Germline-derived CDR1 and CDR2 are SEHNR and FQNEAQ (reference sequence). For the CDR3, the DNA is TGTGCCAGCAGCTTAGGGACAAGTTGGGGCGGCCCTGAAGCTTTCTTT. This sequence encodes CASSLGTSWGGPEAFF.

The rearrangement links TRBV6-2 or TRBV6-3 to TRBJ2-5; 11 nucleotides align to TRBD2. The junction had 10 bases not matched to a gene; V was cut back by 5 bases and J by 5 bases. The CDR3 is made up of 16 amino acids. CDR1 is MNHEY, CDR2 SVGEGT, per germline. CDR3 DNA sequence: TGTGCCAGCAGTCTGGTCCTAGCGGGAGGAGGGGAGACCCAGTACTTC. Translation: CASSLVLAGGGETQYF.

The CDR3 spells CASSYLGGPDYGYTF. For the CDR3, the DNA is TGTGCCAGCAGTTACCTAGGGGGACCGGACTATGGCTACACCTTC. V is TRBV6-2 or TRBV6-3 and J is TRBJ1-2, with a tentative D call TRBD1 (6 bases). The CDR3 contains 15 residues. V dropped 2 bases and J dropped 3 bases, with 13 bases sitting between them. Germline assignment: CDR1 MNHEY and CDR2 SVGEGT.